This paragraph reports one TCR beta chain. TCRdb keeps only in-frame clones here, not all; method: immunoSEQ multiplex PCR. This sample has around 140,000 clones, with 88% found just once. This sample was included in a study of blood T cell repertoires in COVID-19. Germline CDR1 reads LNHDA; CDR2 reads SQIVND (reference sequence). Trimming cost V 9 bases and J 4 bases, with 21 bases left between them. This CDR3 is built from 15 residues. This TCR derives from a man aged 70-80 years with active COVID-19. The sample taken for sequencing was peripheral blood. The chain has TRBV19 and TRBJ1-1; D might be TRBD1 (6 bases). CDR3 DNA: TGTGCCAGAGCAAGTCCGACCAGGGGAAGCACTGAAGCTTTCTTT. Its translation: CARASPTRGSTEAFF. Drawing the rest from reference TRBV19 and TRBJ1-1, the complete variable domain is DGGITQSPKYLFRKEGQNVTLSCEQNLNHDAMYWYRQDPGQGLRLIYYSQIVNDFQKGDIAEGYSVSREKKESFPLTVTSAQKNPTAFYLCARASPTRGSTEAFFGQGTRLTVV.